This T cell receptor (beta chain) was sequenced in a study of blood T cell repertoires in COVID-19. Profiling relied on immunoSEQ multiplex PCR, and the TCRdb table lists in-frame clones only, not all of them. The sample contains around 300,000 clones, around four fifths of which appear only once. V was clipped by 4 bases and J by 4 bases, with 5 bases between them. The V gene's germline CDR1 is SNHLY and CDR2 FYNNEI. This CDR3 contains 11 residues. Sequenced sample: peripheral blood. The rearrangement links TRBV2 to TRBJ2-7; D is undetermined. This TCR derives from a woman aged 50 to 60 with active or convalescent COVID-19. The CDR3 reads CASSALYEQYF. CDR3 nucleotides: TGTGCCAGCAGTGCCCTGTACGAGCAGTACTTC.